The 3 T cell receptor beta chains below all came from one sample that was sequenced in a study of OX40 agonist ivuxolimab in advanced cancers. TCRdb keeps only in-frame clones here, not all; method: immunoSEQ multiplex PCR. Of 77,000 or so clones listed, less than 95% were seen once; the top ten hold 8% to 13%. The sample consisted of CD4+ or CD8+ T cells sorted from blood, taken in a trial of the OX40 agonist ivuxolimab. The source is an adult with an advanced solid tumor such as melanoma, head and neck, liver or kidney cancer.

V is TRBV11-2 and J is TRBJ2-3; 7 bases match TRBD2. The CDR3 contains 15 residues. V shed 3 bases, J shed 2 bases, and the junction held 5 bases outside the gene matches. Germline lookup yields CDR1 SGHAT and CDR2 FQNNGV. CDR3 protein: CASSFQAGITDTQYF. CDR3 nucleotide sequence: TGTGCCAGCAGCTTTCAAGCGGGGATCACAGATACGCAGTATTTT.

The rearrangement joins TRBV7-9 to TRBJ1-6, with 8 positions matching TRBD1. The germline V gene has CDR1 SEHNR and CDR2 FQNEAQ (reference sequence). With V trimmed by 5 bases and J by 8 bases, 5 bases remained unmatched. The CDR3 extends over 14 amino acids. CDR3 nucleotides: TGTGCCAGCAGCAAACAGGGGGATCATTCACCCCTCCACTTT. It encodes CASSKQGDHSPLHF.

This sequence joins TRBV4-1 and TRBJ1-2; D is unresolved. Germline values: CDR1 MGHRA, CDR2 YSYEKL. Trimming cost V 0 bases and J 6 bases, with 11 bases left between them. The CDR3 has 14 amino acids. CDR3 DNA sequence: TGCGCCAGCAGCCAAGAAACTCAATTGAATGGCTACACCTTC. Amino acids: CASSQETQLNGYTF.